This T cell receptor (beta chain) was observed in a study of PD-1 blockade in classical Hodgkin lymphoma. Across the study: Intravenous nivolumab at 3 mg/kg was given to patients every 2 weeks.

Germline values: CDR1 LNHDA, CDR2 SQIVND (reference sequence). The ends were cut back, 5 bases at V and 0 bases at J, with 17 bases in the middle. The CDR3 is 17 amino acids. In the case of this clone: Its antigen is not known.

The time point denotes: cycle 4 day 1 (C4D1), after five to seven weeks of nivolumab. No patient escaped relapse after autologous stem cell transplantation, and brentuximab vedotin exposure varied. The CD8+ T cells came from thawed PBMCs through magnetic negative selection. Notes on the study in general: Complete responders matched newly diagnosed patients in baseline diversity. Prior therapy or disease activity may underlie the repertoire differences, whose causes remain undefined.

Using immunoSEQ multiplex PCR, the repertoire was profiled, and TCRdb retains in-frame clones only, with some absent. The sample has about 3,500 clones; about 81% are singletons. Sequences were derived from CD8+ T cells from blood, sampled before the fourth cycle of nivolumab. This chain links TRBV19 with TRBJ2-1; D call uncertain. The clonotype was recovered from a human donor with classical Hodgkin lymphoma. As DNA, the CDR3 is TGTGCCAGTAGTGCCTCGCTTGAGCGTTTCTCCTACAATGAGCAGTTCTTC. Encoded protein: CASSASLERFSYNEQFF.